Listed here are 19 T cell receptor beta chains from one sample, sequenced in a study of blood T cell repertoires in COVID-19. Produced via immunoSEQ multiplex PCR; TCRdb's table is partial and in-frame only. The sample lists some 200,000 clones, roughly 76% occurring once. What was sequenced was peripheral blood. Source of these receptors: a woman between 40 and 55 years old with COVID-19, enrolled during active disease.

A single count supports this clone. The rearrangement links TRBV2 to TRBJ1-3, with a possible D match to TRBD1 (6 bases). CDR3 size: 14 residues. Germline lookup yields CDR1 SNHLY and CDR2 FYNNEI. Trimming pared 7 bases from V and 1 base from J, leaving 11 bases between. This chain's CDR3 is CASKEGTSGNTIYF. CDR3 in DNA: TGTGCCAGCAAAGAGGGGACATCTGGAAACACCATATATTTT.

The CDR3 DNA reads TGTGCCTGGAGTGGGGGACAGCAAGAGACCCAGTACTTC. This translates into CAWSGGQQETQYF. The chain couples TRBV30 to TRBJ2-5, with 7 bases fitting TRBD1. V lost 1 base, J lost 2 bases, and 1 base stayed unmatched. CDR1 GTSNPN and CDR2 SVGIG come from the germline V gene (reference sequence). The CDR3 consists of 13 residues.

The genes are TRBV7-8 and TRBJ2-7; 9 nucleotides match TRBD2. There are 15 residues in the CDR3. V lost 1 base to trimming and J lost 3 bases; unmatched junction nucleotides: 4. Germline lookup yields CDR1 SGHVS and CDR2 FQNEAQ. This CDR3 reads CASSLGSGSGYEQYF. CDR3 nucleotide sequence: TGTGCCAGCAGCTTAGGTAGCGGGAGTGGCTACGAGCAGTACTTC.

This clone was counted a single time. The rearrangement uses TRBV7-6 and TRBJ1-3; 8 nucleotides agree with TRBD1. V shed 5 bases and J 0 bases; nucleotides not matched to a gene: 9. The germline CDR1 and CDR2 sequences are SGHVS and FNYEAQ. This CDR3 spans 17 amino acids. This CDR3 is CASSPSPGQDSGNTIYF. CDR3 sequence (DNA): TGTGCCAGCAGCCCATCGCCGGGACAGGACTCTGGAAACACCATATATTTT. Complete variable domain (other parts from reference TRBV7-6 and TRBJ1-3): GAGVSQSPRYKVTKRGQDVALRCDPISGHVSLYWYRQALGQGPEFLTYFNYEAQQDKSGLPNDRFSAERPEGSISTLTIQRTEQRDSAMYRCASSPSPGQDSGNTIYFGEGSWLTVV.

The chain uses TRBV9 and TRBJ2-2; D is perhaps TRBD2 (6 bases). The V gene lost 4 bases and the J gene lost 5 bases, with 12 bases spanning the gap. From germline, CDR1 is SGDLS and CDR2 YYNGEE. The length of the CDR3 is 14 residues. The CDR3 protein is CASSPMAGTGELFF. CDR3 nucleotides: TGTGCCAGCAGCCCCATGGCGGGGACCGGGGAGCTGTTTTTT.

This chain links TRBV10-1 with TRBJ1-2, with a weak D call TRBD1 (5 bases). This CDR3 contains 14 residues. V shed 0 bases and J shed 7 bases, with 12 bases lying between them. CDR1 is WNHNN and CDR2 is SYGVQD in the germline V gene (reference sequence). The CDR3 is CASSESVGLGGYTF. The CDR3 bases are TGCGCCAGCAGTGAGTCGGTGGGACTTGGTGGCTACACCTTC.

The rearrangement links TRBV9 to TRBJ2-1; 7 nucleotides agree with TRBD2. This CDR3 is built from 15 residues. From germline, CDR1 is SGDLS and CDR2 YYNGEE. J was trimmed by 3 bases and V by 1 base; bases with no gene match: 4. CDR3: CASSVRGLNYNEQFF. The DNA of the CDR3 is TGTGCCAGCAGCGTAAGGGGACTAAACTACAATGAGCAGTTCTTC.

The gene calls are TRBV6-6 and TRBJ1-1; D unclear. The V end lost 1 base, the J end lost 5 bases, and 8 bases lay between the germline ends. CDR1 is MNHNY and CDR2 is SVGAGI in the germline V gene (reference sequence). This CDR3 is 13 amino acids long. The CDR3 sequence: CASSYFGETEAFF. The CDR3 DNA sequence: TGTGCCAGCAGTTACTTCGGGGAAACTGAAGCTTTCTTT.

The chain is built from TRBV5-8 and TRBJ2-3; 13 bases map to TRBD2. With 4 bases clipped from V and 5 bases from J, the junction kept 1 base outside the gene matches. The V gene's germline CDR1 is SGHTS and CDR2 YDEGEE. This CDR3 comprises 14 residues. CDR3 protein: CASSRLAGGDTQYF. The CDR3 DNA reads as TGTGCCAGCAGCCGACTAGCGGGAGGAGATACGCAGTATTTT.

The J gene is TRBJ1-1, the V gene TRBV30; the D gene is possibly TRBD1 (5 bases). Germline CDR1 is GTSNPN and CDR2 is SVGIG (reference sequence). Trimming cost V 2 bases and J 6 bases, with 10 bases left between them. The CDR3 sequence is 12 residues long. CDR3 loop: CAWSTGRAEAFF. As DNA, the CDR3 is TGTGCCTGGAGTACAGGAAGAGCTGAAGCTTTCTTT.

The chain employs TRBV6-5 and TRBJ2-2; possibly TRBD1 for D (5 bases). CDR3 length: 11 residues. Germline assignment: CDR1 MNHEY and CDR2 SVGAGI. V was clipped by 6 bases and J by 7 bases, with 6 bases between them. For the CDR3, the DNA is TGTGCCAGCAGGGGGCGCGGGGAGCTGTTTTTT. Its protein product is CASRGRGELFF.

The chain has TRBV30 and TRBJ1-2, with D unresolved. The germline CDR1 and CDR2 sequences are GTSNPN and SVGIG (reference sequence). The CDR3 contains 11 residues. V lost 1 base and J lost 10, with 10 bases in between. The CDR3 DNA is TGTGCCTGGAGTGGAGGGAACGACTACACCTTC. Residues: CAWSGGNDYTF.

The chain employs TRBV24-1 and TRBJ1-5, with D tentatively TRBD1 (6 bases). V was trimmed by 4 bases and J by 4 bases, leaving 10 bases between them. CDR3 length: 14 amino acids. Per germline, CDR1 KGHDR and CDR2 SFDVKD. The CDR3, as DNA: TGTGCCACCAGTGACCCCGGACAGAATCAGCCCCAGCATTTT. Protein product: CATSDPGQNQPQHF.

J is TRBJ1-2 and V is TRBV6-5, with D tentatively TRBD1 (6 bases). The germline gives CDR1 MNHEY, CDR2 SVGAGI. V was clipped by 6 bases and J by 2 bases, with 10 bases between them. This CDR3 has 13 residues. In DNA, the CDR3 is TGTGCCAGCAGATTTGGACAGAACTATGGCTACACCTTC. Its protein is CASRFGQNYGYTF.

The CDR3 loop is CASSVEGSPYNEQFF. The DNA for the CDR3 is TGTGCCAGCAGCGTAGAAGGGAGCCCCTACAATGAGCAGTTCTTC. This rearrangement joins TRBV9 to TRBJ2-1, with D possibly being TRBD2 (5 bases). Germline assignment: CDR1 SGDLS and CDR2 YYNGEE. CDR3 length: 15 amino acids. V gave up 0 bases and J gave up 2 bases, with 9 bases separating them. The variable domain in full, with the rest retrieved from reference TRBV9 and TRBJ2-1, is DSGVTQTPKHLITATGQRVTLRCSPRSGDLSVYWYQQSLDQGLQFLIQYYNGEERAKGNILERFSAQQFPDLHSELNLSSLELGDSALYFCASSVEGSPYNEQFFGPGTRLTVL.

This clone was seen at least ten times. The chain recombines TRBV6-1 with TRBJ1-5; the D gene is possibly TRBD1 (5 bases). Germline-derived CDR1 and CDR2 are MNHNS and SASEGT. The CDR3 contains 15 residues. Trimming shortened V by 2 bases and J by 4 bases, and 12 bases separated the two germline ends. CDR3 DNA sequence: TGTGCCAGCAGTGAAAACAGGTACGCAAATCAGCCCCAGCATTTT. Translation: CASSENRYANQPQHF.

The chain is built from TRBV5-1 and TRBJ1-4; TRBD1 is a possible D gene (6 bases). Trimming took off 0 bases at V and 4 bases at J, with 7 bases between the two ends. The CDR3 loop spans 14 amino acids. Germline V lookup: CDR1 SGHRS, CDR2 YFSETQ. The CDR3 is CASSLGQVNEKLFF. For the CDR3, the DNA is TGCGCCAGCAGCTTGGGACAGGTTAATGAAAAACTGTTTTTT.

The V call is TRBV18, the J call TRBJ2-1, with D tentatively TRBD1 (5 bases). CDR1 and CDR2 (germline): KGHSH, LQKENI. Deletions cut 2 bases from V and 0 bases from J, with 8 bases between. This CDR3 contains 15 residues. CDR3 DNA: TGTGCCAGCTCACCAGACAGTAACTCCTACAATGAGCAGTTCTTC. Its translation: CASSPDSNSYNEQFF.

The rearrangement joins TRBV9 to TRBJ2-7, with 10 bases identical to TRBD2. The J segment lost 2 bases and the V segment lost 4 bases, leaving 9 bases of the junction unmatched. Germline loops: CDR1 SGDLS, CDR2 YYNGEE. This CDR3 has 16 residues. CDR3 in amino acids: CASSPNPLAGAYEQYF. Here the CDR3 DNA reads TGTGCCAGCAGCCCAAACCCCCTAGCGGGAGCCTACGAGCAGTACTTC.